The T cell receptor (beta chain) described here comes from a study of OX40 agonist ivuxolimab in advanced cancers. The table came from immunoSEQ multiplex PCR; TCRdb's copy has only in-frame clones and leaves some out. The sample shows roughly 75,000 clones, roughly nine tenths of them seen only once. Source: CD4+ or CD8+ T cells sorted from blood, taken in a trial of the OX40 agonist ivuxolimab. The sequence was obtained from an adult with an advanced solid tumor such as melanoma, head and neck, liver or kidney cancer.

CDR3 DNA: TGTGCCAGCACTCCCCTCTGGGCAGGGAGTGCCTACGAGCAGTACTTC. Translation: CASTPLWAGSAYEQYF. The V and J genes are TRBV5-5 and TRBJ2-7; the D call may be TRBD1 or TRBD2 (5 bases each). Deletions cut 6 bases from V and 2 bases from J, with 21 bases between. CDR1 SGHKS and CDR2 YYEKEE come from the germline V gene (reference sequence). This CDR3 region has 16 residues.